The sample holds many counts of the clone carrying this T cell receptor (beta chain). The antigen remains undetermined. Time point denoted: sample taken at primary tumor resection. Whole RNA from tumor, nontumor lung or frozen PBMC was sequenced unsorted. The data derive from a study of spatial heterogeneity in lung cancer. Background on the study: Sequence detection consistently recorded a greater number of beta-chain than alpha-chain sequences. There were, on average, more than 8.5 raw-read appearances for each unique TCR and UMI combination.

TCRdb reprocessed the 5' RACE reads via MiXCR and lists one record per CDR3 protein. The sample carries approximately 29,000 distinct CDR3 sequences, 7.5% to 10% recorded once. The ends were cut back, 6 bases at V and 4 bases at J, with 15 bases in the middle. The CDR3 totals 14 residues. CDR1 and CDR2 from the germline V gene are MDHEN and SYDVKM. Whole-study results and caveats: At tumor resection, ubiquitous expanded TCRs were detected in blood more often than later.

This clonotype was sampled from a female donor with early-stage non-small cell lung cancer. Sample: PBMCs, taken at surgery. This chain connects TRBV28 to TRBJ2-5; possible D gene TRBD2, 5 bases. Written as DNA, the CDR3 is TGTGCCAGCAGATCCCGGACTGAGACAGAGACCCAGTACTTC. Translating gives CASRSRTETETQYF. Based on the CDR3 plus reference TRBV28 and TRBJ2-5, the full variable domain is DVKVTQSSRYLVKRTGEKVFLECVQDMDHENMFWYRQDPGLGLRLIYFSYDVKMKEKGDIPEGYSVSREKKERFSLILESASTNQTSMYLCASRSRTETETQYFGPGTRLLVL.